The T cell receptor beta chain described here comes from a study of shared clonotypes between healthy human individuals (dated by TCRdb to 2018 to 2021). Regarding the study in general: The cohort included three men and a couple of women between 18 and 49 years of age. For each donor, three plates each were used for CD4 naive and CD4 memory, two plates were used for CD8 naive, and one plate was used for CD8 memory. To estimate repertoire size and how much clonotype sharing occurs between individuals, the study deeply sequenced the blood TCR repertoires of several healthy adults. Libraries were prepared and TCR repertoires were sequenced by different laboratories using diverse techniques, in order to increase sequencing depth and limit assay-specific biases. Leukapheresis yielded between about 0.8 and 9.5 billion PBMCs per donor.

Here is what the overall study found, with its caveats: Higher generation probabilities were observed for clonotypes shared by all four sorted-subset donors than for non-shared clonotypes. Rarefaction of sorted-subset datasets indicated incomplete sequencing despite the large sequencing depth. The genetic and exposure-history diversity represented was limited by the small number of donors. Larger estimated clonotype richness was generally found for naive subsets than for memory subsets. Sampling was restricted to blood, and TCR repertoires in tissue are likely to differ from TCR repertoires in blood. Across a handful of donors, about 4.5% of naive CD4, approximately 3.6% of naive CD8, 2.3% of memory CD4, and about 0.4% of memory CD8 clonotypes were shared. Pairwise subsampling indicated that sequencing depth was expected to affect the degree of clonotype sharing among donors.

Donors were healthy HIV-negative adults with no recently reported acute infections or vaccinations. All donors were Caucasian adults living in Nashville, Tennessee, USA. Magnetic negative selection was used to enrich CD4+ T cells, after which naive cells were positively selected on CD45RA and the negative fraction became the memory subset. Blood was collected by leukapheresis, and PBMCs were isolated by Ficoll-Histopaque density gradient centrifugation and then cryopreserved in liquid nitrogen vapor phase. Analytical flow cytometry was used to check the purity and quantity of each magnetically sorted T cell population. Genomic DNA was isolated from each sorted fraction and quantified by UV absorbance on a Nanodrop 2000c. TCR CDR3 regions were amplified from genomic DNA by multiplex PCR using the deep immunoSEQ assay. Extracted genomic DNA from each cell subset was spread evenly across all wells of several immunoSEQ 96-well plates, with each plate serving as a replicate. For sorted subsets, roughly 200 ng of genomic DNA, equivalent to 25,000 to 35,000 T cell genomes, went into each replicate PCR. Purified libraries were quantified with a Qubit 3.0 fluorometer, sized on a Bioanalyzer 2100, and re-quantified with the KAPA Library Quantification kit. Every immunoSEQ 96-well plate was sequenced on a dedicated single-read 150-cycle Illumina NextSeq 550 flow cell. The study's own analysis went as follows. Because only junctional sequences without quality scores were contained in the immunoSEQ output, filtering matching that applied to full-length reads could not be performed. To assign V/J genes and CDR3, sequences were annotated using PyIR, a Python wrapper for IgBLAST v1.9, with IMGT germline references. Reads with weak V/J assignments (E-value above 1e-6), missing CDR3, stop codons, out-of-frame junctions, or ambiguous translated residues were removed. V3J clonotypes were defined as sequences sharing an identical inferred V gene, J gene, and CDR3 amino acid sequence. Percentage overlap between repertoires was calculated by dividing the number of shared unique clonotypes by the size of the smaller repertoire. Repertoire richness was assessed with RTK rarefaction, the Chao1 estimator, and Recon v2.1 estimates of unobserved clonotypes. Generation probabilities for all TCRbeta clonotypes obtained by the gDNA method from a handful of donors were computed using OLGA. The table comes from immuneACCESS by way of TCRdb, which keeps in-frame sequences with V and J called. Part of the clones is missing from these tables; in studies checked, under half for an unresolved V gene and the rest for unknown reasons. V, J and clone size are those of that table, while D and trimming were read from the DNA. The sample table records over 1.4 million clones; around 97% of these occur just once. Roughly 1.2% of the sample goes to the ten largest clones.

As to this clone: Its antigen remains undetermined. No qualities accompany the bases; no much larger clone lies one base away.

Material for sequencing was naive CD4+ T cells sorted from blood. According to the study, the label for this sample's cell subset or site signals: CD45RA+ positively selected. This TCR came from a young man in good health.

The bases read TGTGCCATCAGTGATGGGGCGATGATCCAACGGCCAGAGACCCAGTACTTC. Translated, it gives CAISDGAMIQRPETQYF. The V and J genes are TRBV10-3 and TRBJ2-5, and TRBD1 may be the D gene, going by 5 matching bases. Trimming takes 3 bases from V and 4 bases from J, and the germline ends sit 21 bases apart. CDR1 and CDR2, looked up from the germline V gene, are ENHRY and SYGVKD. Taken from cysteine to phenylalanine, the CDR3 has 17 residues. Only the CDR3 portion is preserved as DNA: 51 bases, with reading frame beginning at the first base.